These T cell receptor beta chains were read from a single sample in a study of CD8 T cells in Susac syndrome. From the immunoSEQ multiplex PCR reads, TCRdb called clonotypes with MiXCR, one entry per CDR3 protein. The sample yields about 200,000 distinct CDR3 sequences, over 90% seen once. Material: CD4+ T cells from PBMCs. Every receptor here comes from a human donor with multiple sclerosis. Both conserved end residues are part of each CDR3. D genes are given only for firm matches. Clone size is shown for a subset of rows, as once, few, many or a class of expanded clone.

V: TRBV2
size: .
D: TRBD2
J: TRBJ2-1
CDR3: CASSSGTRSHEQFF
DNA: TGTGCCAGCAGTTCTGGGACTAGGTCCCATGAGCAGTTCTTC

V: TRBV20-1
size: .
D: .
J: TRBJ2-7
CDR3: CSARDSYEQYF
DNA: TGCAGTGCTAGAGACTCCTACGAGCAGTACTTC

V: TRBV24-1
size: .
D: TRBD1
J: TRBJ2-3
CDR3: CATGRTGIADTQYF
DNA: TGTGCCACCGGGAGGACAGGGATCGCAGATACGCAGTATTTT

V: TRBV20-1
size: .
D: .
J: TRBJ1-1
CDR3: CSAGRGGGFF
DNA: TGCAGTGCCGGGCGGGGGGGAGGTTTCTTT

V: TRBV7-2
size: .
D: .
J: TRBJ2-5
CDR3: CASSLVTGPEETQYF
DNA: TGTGCCAGCAGCTTAGTTACGGGGCCCGAGGAGACCCAGTACTTC

V: TRBV24-1
size: few
D: TRBD2
J: TRBJ2-5
CDR3: CATSDPTSGTQTQYF
DNA: TGTGCCACCAGTGATCCTACTAGCGGAACCCAGACCCAGTACTTC

V: TRBV7-9
size: .
D: .
J: TRBJ2-7
CDR3: CASSLETDEQYF
DNA: TGTGCCAGCAGCTTAGAGACCGACGAGCAGTACTTC

V: TRBV6-5
size: .
D: .
J: TRBJ2-5
CDR3: CASSYLPESGTQYF
DNA: TGTGCCAGCAGTTACCTCCCAGAGTCGGGGACCCAGTACTTC

V: TRBV3-1
size: .
D: .
J: TRBJ2-2
CDR3: CASSRDPRSPGELFF
DNA: TGTGCCAGCAGCCGGGACCCCCGGTCCCCCGGGGAGCTGTTTTTT

V: TRBV20-1
size: .
D: TRBD2
J: TRBJ2-1
CDR3: CSARDRTRYNEQFF
DNA: TGCAGTGCTAGAGATCGGACTAGATACAATGAGCAGTTCTTC

V: TRBV20-1
size: .
D: .
J: TRBJ2-2
CDR3: CSARDPGDGELFF
DNA: TGCAGTGCTAGAGATCCCGGGGACGGGGAGCTGTTTTTT

V: TRBV15
size: .
D: .
J: TRBJ1-6
CDR3: CATSRDRSLHF
DNA: TGTGCCACCAGCAGAGATAGGTCCCTCCACTTT

V: TRBV4-2
size: .
D: .
J: TRBJ2-7
CDR3: CASSRDRLSYEQYF
DNA: TGTGCCAGCAGCCGCGACAGGCTCTCCTACGAGCAGTACTTC

V: TRBV20-1
size: .
D: .
J: TRBJ1-1
CDR3: CSARDPTGFRTEAFF
DNA: TGCAGTGCTAGAGATCCCACAGGATTTCGCACTGAAGCTTTCTTT

V: TRBV25-1
size: .
D: TRBD1
J: TRBJ2-7
CDR3: CASTPRDSYEQYF
DNA: TGTGCCAGCACACCACGGGACAGCTACGAGCAGTACTTC

V: TRBV7-2
size: .
D: TRBD2
J: TRBJ2-7
CDR3: CASSLVGLGSVEQYF
DNA: TGTGCCAGCAGCTTAGTGGGACTAGGGAGTGTCGAGCAGTACTTC

V: TRBV12-3/TRBV12-4
size: .
D: .
J: TRBJ1-1
CDR3: CASSLDRDNTEAFF
DNA: TGTGCCAGCAGTTTGGATCGGGACAACACTGAAGCTTTCTTT

V: TRBV4-2
size: once
D: .
J: TRBJ1-2
CDR3: CASSQDAGSSNYGYTF
DNA: TGTGCCAGCAGCCAAGATGCGGGTAGTTCTAACTATGGCTACACCTTC

V: TRBV9
size: few
D: .
J: TRBJ2-7
CDR3: CASSAGSSYEQYF
DNA: TGTGCCAGCAGCGCAGGTTCCTCCTACGAGCAGTACTTC

V: TRBV10-3
size: .
D: .
J: TRBJ1-1
CDR3: CAILQDSEAFF
DNA: TGTGCCATCCTCCAGGATTCTGAAGCTTTCTTT

V: TRBV30
size: .
D: .
J: TRBJ1-2
CDR3: CAWSALGGYTF
DNA: TGTGCCTGGTCCGCCCTTGGGGGCTACACCTTC

V: TRBV23-1
size: few
D: .
J: TRBJ2-7
CDR3: CASSRARRYEQYF
DNA: TGCGCCAGCAGTCGAGCTAGAAGGTACGAGCAGTACTTC

V: TRBV30
size: .
D: TRBD1
J: TRBJ2-5
CDR3: CAWGQGPAQYF
DNA: TGTGCCTGGGGACAGGGTCCGGCCCAGTACTTC

V: TRBV27
size: .
D: .
J: TRBJ2-1
CDR3: CASSAAGRSYNEQFF
DNA: TGTGCCAGCAGCGCGGCGGGGAGGTCCTACAATGAGCAGTTCTTC

V: TRBV20-1
size: .
D: TRBD2
J: TRBJ2-7
CDR3: CSARWLAGGYEQYF
DNA: TGCAGTGCTAGATGGCTAGCGGGAGGTTACGAGCAGTACTTC

V: TRBV19
size: .
D: .
J: TRBJ2-5
CDR3: CASSPGPYQETQYF
DNA: TGTGCCAGTAGCCCGGGACCGTACCAAGAGACCCAGTACTTC

V: TRBV13
size: .
D: TRBD2
J: TRBJ2-3
CDR3: CASSPISGTSGGERAQYF
DNA: TGTGCCAGCAGCCCCATCTCCGGGACTAGCGGGGGGGAGAGAGCGCAGTATTTT

V: TRBV12-3/TRBV12-4
size: .
D: .
J: TRBJ1-4
CDR3: CASSALPGVDEKLFF
DNA: TGTGCCAGCAGTGCATTGCCAGGGGTTGATGAAAAACTGTTTTTT

V: TRBV7-9
size: once
D: .
J: TRBJ2-7
CDR3: CASSLKGRSYEQYF
DNA: TGTGCCAGCAGCTTAAAAGGGCGATCCTACGAGCAGTACTTC

V: TRBV3-1
size: .
D: TRBD2
J: TRBJ2-2
CDR3: CASSHLPTLGGTGELFF
DNA: TGTGCCAGCAGCCACCTACCGACTCTGGGGGGGACCGGGGAGCTGTTTTTT

V: TRBV29-1
size: once
D: .
J: TRBJ2-5
CDR3: CSVGPDAKGTQYF
DNA: TGCAGCGTCGGACCCGACGCGAAGGGGACCCAGTACTTC

V: TRBV6-4
size: .
D: TRBD2
J: TRBJ2-1
CDR3: CASIRLAGSYNEQFF
DNA: TGTGCCAGCATTCGACTAGCGGGATCCTACAATGAGCAGTTCTTC

V: TRBV20-1
size: .
D: .
J: TRBJ1-5
CDR3: CSASEYSNQPQHF
DNA: TGCAGTGCTAGTGAGTATAGCAATCAGCCCCAGCATTTT

V: TRBV30
size: .
D: TRBD2
J: TRBJ2-7
CDR3: CAWSVISGTRSRTYF
DNA: TGTGCCTGGAGTGTAATTTCGGGGACTAGAAGCCGGACGTACTTC

V: TRBV5-1
size: once
D: .
J: TRBJ2-1
CDR3: CASSPSTGRDEQFF
DNA: TGCGCCAGCAGCCCGTCGACAGGTAGAGATGAGCAGTTCTTC

V: TRBV27
size: .
D: .
J: TRBJ2-3
CDR3: CASSLYVRTDTQYF
DNA: TGTGCCAGCAGTTTATACGTTAGGACAGATACGCAGTATTTT

V: TRBV5-1
size: .
D: .
J: TRBJ2-5
CDR3: CASSLLGEETQYF
DNA: TGCGCCAGCAGCTTGTTGGGGGAAGAGACCCAGTACTTC

V: TRBV6-2/TRBV6-3
size: .
D: .
J: TRBJ2-7
CDR3: CASLPADRAYEQYF
DNA: TGTGCCAGCCTGCCCGCGGACCGGGCCTACGAGCAGTACTTC

V: TRBV18
size: .
D: TRBD2
J: TRBJ2-1
CDR3: CASSPPGTSSFEQFF
DNA: TGTGCCAGCTCACCTCCCGGGACTAGCTCATTTGAGCAGTTCTTC

V: TRBV3-1
size: once
D: .
J: TRBJ1-1
CDR3: CASSQDWPNTEAFF
DNA: TGTGCCAGCAGCCAAGATTGGCCGAACACTGAAGCTTTCTTT

V: TRBV3-1
size: .
D: TRBD2
J: TRBJ2-2
CDR3: CASSPWGSGSPGELFF
DNA: TGTGCCAGCAGCCCCTGGGGTAGCGGGAGTCCCGGGGAGCTGTTTTTT

V: TRBV27
size: .
D: .
J: TRBJ2-7
CDR3: CASSPDRRQTYEQYF
DNA: TGTGCCAGCAGTCCCGACAGGCGTCAAACCTACGAGCAGTACTTC

V: TRBV3-1
size: .
D: .
J: TRBJ1-5
CDR3: CASSQGGADSNQPQHF
DNA: TGTGCCAGCAGCCAAGGAGGGGCAGATAGCAATCAGCCCCAGCATTTT

V: TRBV15
size: .
D: .
J: TRBJ1-6
CDR3: CATSPHTTNNSPLHF
DNA: TGTGCCACCAGCCCTCACACTACCAATAATTCACCCCTCCACTTT

V: TRBV20-1
size: .
D: TRBD2
J: TRBJ2-3
CDR3: CSISGRGTDTQYF
DNA: TGCAGCATTAGCGGGAGGGGCACAGATACGCAGTATTTT

V: TRBV9
size: once
D: .
J: TRBJ1-6
CDR3: CASTQVQGGESPLHF
DNA: TGTGCCAGCACCCAAGTACAGGGAGGGGAATCACCCCTCCACTTT

V: TRBV7-9
size: .
D: .
J: TRBJ2-2
CDR3: CAHITGELFF
DNA: TGTGCCCACATTACCGGGGAGCTGTTTTTT

V: TRBV20-1
size: .
D: .
J: TRBJ1-5
CDR3: CSARDREFGPQHF
DNA: TGCAGTGCTAGAGACCGGGAGTTTGGTCCCCAGCATTTT

V: TRBV15
size: .
D: TRBD1
J: TRBJ1-5
CDR3: CATSRVIGTGVNQPQHF
DNA: TGTGCCACCAGCAGAGTGATAGGGACAGGGGTAAATCAGCCCCAGCATTTT

V: TRBV29-1
size: .
D: .
J: TRBJ2-2
CDR3: CSAGLAANTGELFF
DNA: TGCAGCGCCGGACTGGCCGCGAACACCGGGGAGCTGTTTTTT

V: TRBV3-1
size: .
D: TRBD2
J: TRBJ2-1
CDR3: CASSPPGTRINNEQFF
DNA: TGTGCCAGCAGCCCCCCCGGGACTAGGATCAACAATGAGCAGTTCTTC